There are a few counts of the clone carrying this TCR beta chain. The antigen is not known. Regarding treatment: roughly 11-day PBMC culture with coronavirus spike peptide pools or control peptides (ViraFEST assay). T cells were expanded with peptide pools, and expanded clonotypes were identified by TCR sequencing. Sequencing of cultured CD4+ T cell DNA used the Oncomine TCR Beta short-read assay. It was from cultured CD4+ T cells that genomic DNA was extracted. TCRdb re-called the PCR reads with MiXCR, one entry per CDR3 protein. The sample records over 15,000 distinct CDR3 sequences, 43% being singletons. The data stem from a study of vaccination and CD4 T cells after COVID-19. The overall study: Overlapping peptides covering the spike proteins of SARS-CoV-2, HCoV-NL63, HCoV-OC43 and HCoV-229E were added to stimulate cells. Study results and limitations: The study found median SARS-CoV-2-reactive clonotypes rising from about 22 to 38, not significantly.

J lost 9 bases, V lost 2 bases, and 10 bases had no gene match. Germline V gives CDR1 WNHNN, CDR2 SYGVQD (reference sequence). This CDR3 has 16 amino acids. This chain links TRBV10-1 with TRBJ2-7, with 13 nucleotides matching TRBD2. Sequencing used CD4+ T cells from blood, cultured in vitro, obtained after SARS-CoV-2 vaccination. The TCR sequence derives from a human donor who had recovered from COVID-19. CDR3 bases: TGCGCCAGCAGTGAGGCCCTGACTAGCGGGAGGACCAGGCAGTACTTC. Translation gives CASSEALTSGRTRQYF.